Presented here are 22 T cell receptor beta chains from one specimen sequenced in a study of shared clonotypes between healthy human individuals. CD45RO-negative, CCR7-selected cells formed the naive CD8 fraction, which excluded terminally differentiated effector memory CD45RA+ cells. Only in-frame clones appear in the TCRdb table, and some are missing; sequencing was by immunoSEQ multiplex PCR. This table has roughly 2 million clones, approximately 94% appearing once. The sample was naive CD8+ T cells sorted from blood. These receptors were collected from a man aged 18 to 30 in good health.

The chain combines TRBV19 with TRBJ2-7; D is ambiguous. V lost 3 bases, J lost 2 bases, and 11 bases lay in between. Germline loops: CDR1 LNHDA, CDR2 SQIVND (reference sequence). CDR3 length: 14 amino acids. CDR3 nucleotide sequence: TGTGCCAGTAGTATGTTTCCAGGCACCTACGAGCAGTACTTC. Encoded protein: CASSMFPGTYEQYF.

The chain combines TRBV27 with TRBJ2-1; TRBD2 is a possible D gene (6 bases). The CDR3 contains 16 residues. Trimming removed 3 bases at V and 2 bases at J, with 14 bases between. Germline CDR1 reads MNHEY; CDR2 reads SMNVEV (reference sequence). The DNA of the CDR3 is TGTGCCAGCAGTTTCTCCGGGGGTGAGGCCTACAATGAGCAGTTCTTC. Translating it yields CASSFSGGEAYNEQFF.

This clone appeared a single time. One end of the junction does not line up with germline, which may come from a read error. The chain has TRBV6-1 and TRBJ1-4; a possible D gene is TRBD1 (6 bases). CDR1 and CDR2 (germline): MNHNS, SASEGT. CDR3 length: 11 residues. CDR3 region: CASSEAAGACF. Written as DNA, the CDR3 is TGTGCCAGCAGTGAAGCGGCAGGGGCATGTTTT.

V usage is TRBV10-3 and J usage is TRBJ2-3; 9 nucleotides agree with TRBD2. This CDR3 is built from 14 residues. The V segment lost 8 bases and the J segment 5 bases; nucleotides outside the gene matches: 8. CDR1 is ENHRY, CDR2 SYGVKD, per germline. The CDR3 sequence is CAIGLAGVGDTQYF. DNA for the CDR3: TGTGCCATCGGGTTAGCGGGAGTGGGAGATACGCAGTATTTT.

The CDR3 protein is CASSGTENYEQYF. CDR3 in DNA: TGCGCCAGCAGCGGGACAGAGAACTACGAGCAGTACTTC. This chain connects TRBV10-2 to TRBJ2-7; 7 bases are a match to TRBD1. J gave up 3 bases and V 6 bases, and 5 bases lay outside the gene matches. The length of the CDR3 is 13 residues. The germline CDR1 and CDR2 sequences are WSHSY and SAAADI.

The chain couples TRBV11-1 to TRBJ1-1; 7 nucleotides line up with TRBD1. Germline assignment: CDR1 SGHAT and CDR2 FQDESV (reference sequence). CDR3 length equals 14 residues. Unmatched junction bases numbered 5, after V lost 6 bases and J lost 1 base. CDR3 nucleotides: TGTGCCAGCAGACAGACAGGGACGAACACTGAAGCTTTCTTT. This gives the protein CASRQTGTNTEAFF. The full variable domain, with the rest looked up from reference TRBV11-1 and TRBJ1-1, is EAEVAQSPRYKITEKSQAVAFWCDPISGHATLYWYRQILGQGPELLVQFQDESVVDDSQLPKDRFSAERLKGVDSTLKIQPAELGDSAMYLCASRQTGTNTEAFFGQGTRLTVV.

V is TRBV30 and J is TRBJ1-6; a weak D match, TRBD1 (5 bases). The CDR3 length is 15 residues. The germline gives CDR1 GTSNPN, CDR2 SVGIG (reference sequence). Trimming removed 2 bases from V and 6 bases from J, with 14 bases in between. CDR3 sequence reads: CAWSTYDSLNSPLHF. CDR3 bases: TGTGCCTGGAGTACCTACGACAGCCTTAATTCACCCCTCCACTTT. Full variable domain (missing parts from reference TRBV30 and TRBJ1-6): SQTIHQWPATLVQPVGSPLSLECTVEGTSNPNLYWYRQAAGRGLQLLFYSVGIGQISSEVPQNLSASRPQDRQFILSSKKLLLSDSGFYLCAWSTYDSLNSPLHFGNGTRLTVT.

This rearrangement joins TRBV7-9 to TRBJ2-7; TRBD1 is a possible D gene (6 bases). V dropped 2 bases and J dropped 2 bases, with 19 bases sitting between them. Per germline, CDR1 SEHNR and CDR2 FQNEAQ (reference sequence). The CDR3 consists of 17 residues. CDR3 sequence: CASSLKANGAGAYEQYF. The CDR3 bases are TGTGCCAGCAGCTTAAAGGCGAATGGGGCAGGGGCCTACGAGCAGTACTTC. Variable domain in full (rest from reference TRBV7-9 and TRBJ2-7): DTGVSQNPRHKITKRGQNVTFRCDPISEHNRLYWYRQTLGQGPEFLTYFQNEAQLEKSRLLSDRFSAERPKGSFSTLEIQRTEQGDSAMYLCASSLKANGAGAYEQYFGPGTRLTVT.

This sequence joins TRBV9 and TRBJ2-3; the D is unclear. The CDR3 loop spans 13 amino acids. V was shortened by 2 bases and J by 6 bases, with 10 bases between the two germline ends. Germline CDR1 SGDLS, CDR2 YYNGEE. The CDR3, as DNA: TGTGCCAGCAGCGTTAGGCTTTCGGATACGCAGTATTTT. Amino acid sequence: CASSVRLSDTQYF.

The chain joins TRBV6-5 to TRBJ2-1, with 11 bases identical to TRBD2. Unmatched junction bases numbered 4, after V lost 6 bases and J lost 6 bases. Germline CDR1 MNHEY, CDR2 SVGAGI. The length of the CDR3 is 14 residues. The CDR3 bases are TGTGCCAGCAGGCAGGGACTAGCGGCCAATGAGCAGTTCTTC. The encoded protein is CASRQGLAANEQFF.

V is TRBV9 and J is TRBJ2-4, with D perhaps being TRBD1 or TRBD2 (6 bases each). This CDR3 spans 17 amino acids. The germline CDR1 and CDR2 sequences are SGDLS and YYNGEE. Trimming removed 3 bases from V and 6 bases from J, with 22 bases in between. CDR3 sequence: CASSDGTKREDSNIQYF. DNA of the CDR3: TGTGCCAGCAGCGACGGGACAAAGAGGGAGGACTCAAACATTCAGTACTTC.

This chain links TRBV27 with TRBJ1-5; tentatively, D is TRBD1 (5 bases). Trimming took 1 base from V and 4 from J, leaving 11 bases between them. CDR3 length: 15 residues. Germline assignment: CDR1 MNHEY and CDR2 SMNVEV (reference sequence). In nucleotides, the CDR3 is TGTGCCAGCAGTTTATACTGGGGGAATAATCAGCCCCAGCATTTT. Encoded protein: CASSLYWGNNQPQHF.

V is TRBV11-2 and J is TRBJ1-1; no definite D call. Germline CDR1 and CDR2: SGHAT and FQNNGV. The CDR3 spans 13 residues. The germline V and J ends were trimmed by 10 bases and 11 bases, with 23 bases remaining between them. This CDR3 is CATGNGSSYRAFF. DNA for the CDR3: TGTGCCACCGGCAATGGGAGTTCCTATAGGGCTTTCTTT. The full variable domain, rest sourced from reference TRBV11-2 and TRBJ1-1, is EAGVAQSPRYKIIEKRQSVAFWCNPISGHATLYWYQQILGQGPKLLIQFQNNGVVDDSQLPKDRFSAERLKGVDSTLKIQPAKLEDSAVYLCATGNGSSYRAFFGQGTRLTVV.

J is TRBJ2-7 and V is TRBV10-3; tentatively, D is TRBD1 or TRBD2 (5 bases each). Germline CDR1 and CDR2: ENHRY and SYGVKD. There are 14 residues in the CDR3. Trimming left V 6 bases short and J 0 bases short, with 12 bases between. The CDR3 DNA reads TGTGCCATCAGCCGGGCAGGGACCTCCTACGAGCAGTACTTC. Encoded protein: CAISRAGTSYEQYF.

The chain recombines TRBV21-1 with TRBJ1-2; TRBD1, as called in the table, went unchecked against the DNA. TRBV21-1 is marked as a pseudogene. The CDR3 is 18 residues long. The CDR3 DNA is TGTGCCAGCAGCACTGACTATTCCGGGACAGGGGAGAGCTATGGCTACACCTTC. Translation: CASSTDYSGTGESYGYTF.

The gene calls are TRBV6-5 and TRBJ2-7; 8 bases are a match to TRBD2. Germline V gene sequence: CDR1 MNHEY, CDR2 SVGAGI. After removal of 7 bases from V and 2 bases from J, the junction contained 7 bases not matched to a gene. The CDR3 covers 14 residues. The CDR3 sequence is CASTPVGGAYEQYF. The DNA of the CDR3 is TGTGCCAGCACCCCCGTCGGGGGGGCCTACGAGCAGTACTTC.

J is TRBJ2-1 and V is TRBV9; the match to TRBD2 covers 7 bases. Germline loops: CDR1 SGDLS, CDR2 YYNGEE. CDR3 length: 17 residues. V shed 7 bases, J shed 1 base, and the junction held 14 bases outside the gene matches. The CDR3 loop reads CASSYGGDEISYNEQFF. The CDR3 bases are TGTGCCAGCTCCTATGGGGGGGACGAAATTTCCTACAATGAGCAGTTCTTC.

This clone came up once. The gene calls are TRBV7-2 and TRBJ2-7; 11 bases map to TRBD2. CDR3 length: 15 amino acids. Losses at the gene ends were 4 bases for V and 0 bases for J; bases not matched to a gene: 2. Per germline, CDR1 SGHTA and CDR2 FQGNSA. The chain's CDR3 is CASSWGTSGSYEQYF. CDR3 sequence (DNA): TGTGCCAGCAGCTGGGGGACTAGCGGCTCCTACGAGCAGTACTTC.

The chain joins TRBV27 to TRBJ2-7; D gene ambiguous. Germline V gene sequence: CDR1 MNHEY, CDR2 SMNVEV (reference sequence). V lost 6 bases, J lost 6 bases, and 18 bases lay in between. This CDR3 region has 14 residues. CDR3 in DNA: TGTGCCAGCAGCCGGTCTAGGGCCGTTCGCGAGCAGTACTTC. It translates to CASSRSRAVREQYF.

The chain joins TRBV27 to TRBJ1-4; D gene uncertain. The germline V gene encodes CDR1 MNHEY and CDR2 SMNVEV (reference sequence). The CDR3 is 16 amino acids. Trimming cost V 5 bases and J 3 bases, with 16 bases left between them. CDR3 sequence (DNA): TGTGCCAGCAGTGCTAGACCGGGTCTTCCTAATGAAAAACTGTTTTTT. This sequence encodes CASSARPGLPNEKLFF.

This clone was detected only a few times. The chain is built from TRBV28 and TRBJ1-5; D is unclear. There are 17 residues in the CDR3. V shed 7 bases and J shed 0 bases, with 19 bases lying between them. CDR1 is MDHEN and CDR2 is SYDVKM in the germline V gene. CDR3 in amino acids: CASILTLYKSSNQPQHF. For the CDR3, the DNA is TGTGCCAGCATCCTAACCCTTTACAAGTCTAGCAATCAGCCCCAGCATTTT. The full variable domain, rest sourced from reference TRBV28 and TRBJ1-5, is DVKVTQSSRYLVKRTGEKVFLECVQDMDHENMFWYRQDPGLGLRLIYFSYDVKMKEKGDIPEGYSVSREKKERFSLILESASTNQTSMYLCASILTLYKSSNQPQHFGDGTRLSIL.

This chain joins TRBV28 and TRBJ1-2; no definite D call. The length of the CDR3 is 14 residues. Trimming took off 6 bases at V and 5 bases at J, with 16 bases between the two ends. The germline V gene has CDR1 MDHEN and CDR2 SYDVKM. Here the CDR3 reads CASSHSSEDYGYTF. In DNA form, the CDR3 reads TGTGCCAGCAGCCACTCTTCGGAGGATTATGGCTACACCTTC.